One TCR beta chain is described in this entry. This entry is derived from a study of blood T cell repertoires in COVID-19. Study-level information: PBMCs, B-cell-depleted T cells, or T cells were the source of the cDNA or gDNA that made up the material.

The CDR3 runs 13 residues. Germline-derived CDR1 and CDR2 are MNHEY and SVGAGI. Trimming took 5 bases from V and 11 from J, leaving 18 bases between them. Clones were read by immunoSEQ multiplex PCR, and TCRdb kept only the in-frame ones, dropping some. Among 65,000 to 80,000 clones listed, roughly nine tenths were seen once. The V call is TRBV6-5, the J call TRBJ1-1; TRBD1 is a possible D gene (6 bases). The source material was peripheral blood. The source is a man aged 80 or over in a cohort sampled during active COVID-19. The CDR3 here is CASSITGIDTAFF. The CDR3 DNA is TGTGCCAGCAGTATAACAGGGATCGATACTGCTTTCTTT.